This passage covers 24 T cell receptor beta chains from one sample sequenced in a study of memory CD4+ T cells and cytomegalovirus serostatus. Single viable CD3+CD4+CD8-CD45RO+ cells were sorted as the memory CD4+ T cells. Clones were read by immunoSEQ multiplex PCR, and TCRdb kept only the in-frame ones, dropping some. Of 80,000 or so clones listed, roughly three quarters are singletons. The sequenced sample was memory CD4+ T cells from blood. The receptors stem from an adult in good health and CMV-seropositive.

The gene calls are TRBV14 and TRBJ1-1; 9 nucleotides line up with TRBD1. The CDR3 covers 14 residues. V gave up 5 bases and J gave up 3 bases; unmatched junction bases: 4. Germline V gene sequence: CDR1 SGHDN, CDR2 FVKESK. The CDR3 reads CASSVDRGYTEAFF. CDR3 in DNA: TGTGCCAGCAGCGTTGACAGGGGGTACACTGAAGCTTTCTTT.

This chain joins TRBV15 and TRBJ2-7, with D possibly matching TRBD1 (5 bases). CDR1 and CDR2 (germline): LNHNV, YYDKDF (reference sequence). V lost 0 bases and J 5 bases, leaving 11 bases between the germline ends. The CDR3 contains 14 residues. CDR3 bases: TGTGCCACCAGCAGAGATAGCAGGGCCCACGAGCAGTACTTC. Encoded protein: CATSRDSRAHEQYF.

V and J are TRBV6-4 and TRBJ2-3; TRBD2 agrees at 7 bases. Germline V gene lookup returns CDR1 MRHNA and CDR2 SNTAGT. With V trimmed by 3 bases and J by 9 bases, 9 bases remained unmatched. This CDR3 is built from 14 residues. CDR3 residues: CASSERGSGRTQYF. The CDR3, as DNA: TGTGCCAGCAGTGAGCGCGGTAGCGGGCGCACGCAGTATTTT.

This chain uses TRBV12-5 with TRBJ2-3, with D unclear. The germline CDR1 and CDR2 sequences are LGHNT and FRNRAP. The CDR3 is 16 amino acids. V lost 0 bases and J lost 2, with 12 bases in between. The CDR3 DNA reads TGTGCTAGTGGTTTGGTTGGTGGGCCCGCCACAGATACGCAGTATTTT. Its translation is CASGLVGGPATDTQYF.

The chain recombines TRBV28 with TRBJ2-5; 10 nucleotides agree with TRBD2. J lost 4 bases, V lost 6 bases, and 5 bases had no gene match. CDR3 length: 14 residues. CDR1 MDHEN and CDR2 SYDVKM come from the germline V gene. CDR3 sequence (DNA): TGTGCCAGCAGCCCCGCTAGCGGGGGAGAGACCCAGTACTTC. Its protein is CASSPASGGETQYF.

The rearrangement joins TRBV7-2 to TRBJ2-1; TRBD2 agrees at 8 bases. Looked up from germline, CDR1 is SGHTA and CDR2 is FQGNSA. With 1 base clipped from V and 7 bases from J, the junction kept 9 bases outside the gene matches. This CDR3 has 16 amino acids. For the CDR3, the DNA is TGTGCCAGCAGCTTAGACACCGGGAGGGCCTCGAATGAGCAGTTCTTC. The encoded protein is CASSLDTGRASNEQFF.

This clone was detected only a few times. The chain employs TRBV11-2 and TRBJ2-7; D may be TRBD2 (6 bases). V dropped 4 bases and J dropped 5 bases, with 21 bases sitting between them. Per the germline V gene, CDR1 is SGHAT and CDR2 is FQNNGV. This CDR3 is 16 amino acids long. This CDR3 reads CASSCLAPGELNEQYV. In nucleotides, the CDR3 is TGTGCCAGCAGCTGTCTAGCGCCCGGAGAGCTCAACGAGCAGTACGTC.

The chain carries TRBV10-2 and TRBJ2-5; 14 bases map to TRBD2. This CDR3 comprises 17 residues. Trimming removed 2 bases from V and 7 bases from J; junction bases left unmatched: 9. Looked up from germline, CDR1 is WSHSY and CDR2 is SAAADI. The CDR3, as DNA: TGCGCCAGCAGTGAGCCCCAGACTAGCGGGAGGGCCGCGACCCAGTACTTC. Translated: CASSEPQTSGRAATQYF.

The V and J genes are TRBV7-2 and TRBJ1-5, with D unresolved. V shed 3 bases and J shed 7 bases, with 13 bases lying between them. This CDR3 has 14 residues. Germline V lookup: CDR1 SGHTA, CDR2 FQGNSA. The CDR3 sequence: CASSFSGRYQPQHF. DNA of the CDR3: TGTGCCAGCAGCTTTTCTGGGAGATACCAGCCCCAGCATTTT.

This clone was recorded once. This rearrangement joins TRBV2 to TRBJ2-5; D is unresolved. The CDR3 totals 13 residues. CDR1 is SNHLY and CDR2 is FYNNEI in the germline V gene. Deletions cut 5 bases from V and 4 bases from J, with 11 bases between. DNA of the CDR3: TGTGCCAGCAGTAAGAACTCGGGAGAGACCCAGTACTTC. This codes for CASSKNSGETQYF.

This clone was detected once. This chain links TRBV5-1 with TRBJ2-5; D might be TRBD2 (5 bases). The CDR3 length is 13 residues. Germline assignment: CDR1 SGHRS and CDR2 YFSETQ. Trimming left V 4 bases short and J 7 bases short, with 14 bases between. Here the CDR3 DNA reads TGCGCCAGCAGCGAGACTATCCGGGGGACCCAGTACTTC. Protein: CASSETIRGTQYF.

This clone was counted a single time. The gene calls are TRBV5-4 and TRBJ1-2; TRBD1 might be the D (5 bases). In germline, CDR1 is SGHNT, CDR2 YYREEE (reference sequence). The V end was cut by 0 bases, the J end by 5 bases, with 8 bases between. The CDR3 consists of 13 residues. CDR3 bases: TGTGCCAGCAGCTTGGATAGGGGTTATGGCTACACCTTC. It translates to CASSLDRGYGYTF.

The V gene is TRBV7-2, the J gene TRBJ1-4; 8 positions agree with TRBD1. From germline, CDR1 is SGHTA and CDR2 FQGNSA. The ends lost 5 bases at V and 7 bases at J; junction bases unmatched: 9. This CDR3 has 15 amino acids. This CDR3 is CASSDRQGRGEKLFF. CDR3 DNA: TGTGCCAGCAGCGACCGACAGGGGCGGGGTGAAAAACTGTTTTTT.

The chain carries TRBV5-8 and TRBJ1-1, with TRBD1 as a possible D gene (5 bases). Germline values: CDR1 SGHTS, CDR2 YDEGEE. The CDR3 covers 15 residues. V lost 5 bases and J 2 bases, leaving 16 bases between the germline ends. CDR3 DNA sequence: TGTGCCAGCAGTGGGGCAGCCCTTTTAAACACTGAAGCTTTCTTT. Its translation: CASSGAALLNTEAFF.

The rearrangement links TRBV18 to TRBJ1-2, with 8 bases aligning to TRBD1. The CDR3 consists of 14 residues. V lost 6 bases and J lost 2; bases outside the gene matches: 5. Germline-derived CDR1 and CDR2 are KGHSH and LQKENI. This chain's CDR3 is CASSQSGGNYGYTF. The CDR3 DNA reads as TGTGCCAGCTCGCAGTCAGGGGGCAACTATGGCTACACCTTC. The full variable domain, completed using reference TRBV18 and TRBJ1-2, is NAGVMQNPRHLVRRRGQEARLRCSPMKGHSHVYWYRQLPEEGLKFMVYLQKENIIDESGMPKERFSAEFPKEGPSILRIQQVVRGDSAAYFCASSQSGGNYGYTFGSGTRLTVV.

The genes are TRBV30 and TRBJ1-3; D remains unclear. CDR1 is GTSNPN and CDR2 is SVGIG in the germline V gene (reference sequence). This CDR3 has 15 amino acids. V was clipped by 3 bases and J by 4 bases, with 16 bases between them. This CDR3 reads CAWRPQVGMGNTIYF. DNA of the CDR3: TGTGCCTGGAGACCCCAGGTGGGGATGGGAAACACCATATATTTT.

The V call is TRBV25-1, the J call TRBJ1-1, with D maybe TRBD1 (6 bases). Looked up from germline, CDR1 is MGHDK and CDR2 is SYGVNS. V was cut by 8 bases and J by 10 bases, with 17 bases left in between. CDR3 size: 12 residues. The CDR3 bases are TGTGCCAGCCATCCGACAGGCGGGGTAGCTTTCTTT. The encoded protein is CASHPTGGVAFF. The variable domain in full, completed from reference TRBV25-1 and TRBJ1-1, reads EADIYQTPRYLVIGTGKKITLECSQTMGHDKMYWYQQDPGMELHLIHYSYGVNSTEKGDLSSESTVSRIRTEHFPLTLESARPSHTSQYLCASHPTGGVAFFGQGTRLTVV.

This chain links TRBV18 with TRBJ2-3, with TRBD2 matching 8 bases. This CDR3 spans 16 amino acids. V lost 1 base, J lost 1 base, and 4 bases stayed unmatched. Germline-derived CDR1 and CDR2 are KGHSH and LQKENI. Here the CDR3 DNA reads TGTGCCAGCTCACCACAGAGCGGGGGCCGCACAGATACGCAGTATTTT. Translation gives CASSPQSGGRTDTQYF.

CDR3 in DNA: TGTGCCACAACTAGCGGGGGGGCTCGTAGTCCCGGGGAGCTGTTTTTT. This sequence encodes CATTSGGARSPGELFF. The chain has TRBV30 and TRBJ2-2; the match to TRBD2 covers 13 bases. CDR1 GTSNPN and CDR2 SVGIG come from the germline V gene (reference sequence). V trimming: 8 bases; J trimming: 6 bases; junction bases outside the gene matches: 12. There are 16 residues in the CDR3.

The chain employs TRBV7-6 and TRBJ2-2, with D perhaps matching TRBD2 (6 bases). Trimming took 1 base from V and 1 from J, leaving 16 bases between them. CDR3 length equals 18 residues. Germline V gene sequence: CDR1 SGHVS, CDR2 FNYEAQ. The CDR3 reads CASSLEGGWRGNTGELFF. CDR3 coding DNA: TGTGCCAGCAGCTTAGAAGGAGGTTGGCGGGGGAACACCGGGGAGCTGTTTTTT.

The chain couples TRBV7-6 to TRBJ2-7; 9 bases line up with TRBD1. Trimming took 5 bases from V and 6 from J; bases not matched to a gene: 8. Germline V gives CDR1 SGHVS, CDR2 FNYEAQ. CDR3 length: 14 amino acids. The CDR3 protein is CASSPPGQGFEQYF. CDR3 bases: TGTGCCAGCAGCCCTCCGGGACAGGGTTTCGAGCAGTACTTC.

V and J are TRBV5-1 and TRBJ2-7, with D perhaps being TRBD1 or TRBD2 (5 bases each). Trimming took off 4 bases at V and 0 bases at J, with 14 bases between the two ends. The V gene's germline CDR1 is SGHRS and CDR2 YFSETQ. The CDR3 contains 15 residues. DNA for the CDR3: TGCGCCAGCAGCGTCGGGACCGCTGGCTCCTACGAGCAGTACTTC. Residues: CASSVGTAGSYEQYF.

This clone was counted a few times. V usage is TRBV30 and J usage is TRBJ1-1, with D maybe TRBD1 (5 bases). The CDR3 has 12 residues. V was clipped by 3 bases and J by 8 bases, with 13 bases between them. Germline assignment: CDR1 GTSNPN and CDR2 SVGIG (reference sequence). Here the CDR3 DNA reads TGTGCCTGGAGGCAGGGAAGAGGCGAAGCTTTCTTT. Translating it yields CAWRQGRGEAFF.

The J gene is TRBJ1-3, the V gene TRBV28; D is unclear. This CDR3 is 12 amino acids long. Germline CDR1 and CDR2: MDHEN and SYDVKM. The CDR3 protein is CGSETSGNTIYF. For the CDR3, the DNA is TGTGGTAGCGAAACATCTGGAAACACCATATATTTT. Together with reference TRBV28 and TRBJ1-3, the CDR3 gives the full variable domain: DVKVTQSSRYLVKRTGEKVFLECVQDMDHENMFWYRQDPGLGLRLIYFSYDVKMKEKGDIPEGYSVSREKKERFSLILESASTNQTSMYLCGSETSGNTIYFGEGSWLTVV.